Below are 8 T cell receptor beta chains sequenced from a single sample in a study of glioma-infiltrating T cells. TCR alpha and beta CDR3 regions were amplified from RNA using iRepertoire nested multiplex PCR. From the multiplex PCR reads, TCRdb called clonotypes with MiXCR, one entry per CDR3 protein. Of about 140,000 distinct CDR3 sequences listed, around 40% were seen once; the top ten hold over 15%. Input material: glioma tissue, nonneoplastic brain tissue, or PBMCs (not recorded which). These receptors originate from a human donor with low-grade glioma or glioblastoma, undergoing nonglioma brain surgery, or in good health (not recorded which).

CDR3 in DNA: TGTGCCAGCAGCTTTGGGGTCGCGAGCGGGGGGGGGTACAATGAGCAGTTCTTC. Its translation: CASSFGVASGGGYNEQFF. V and J are TRBV28 and TRBJ2-1; 10 bases line up with TRBD2. Losses at the gene ends were 6 bases for V and 4 bases for J; bases not matched to a gene: 15. Germline V gene lookup returns CDR1 MDHEN and CDR2 SYDVKM. This CDR3 has 18 residues.

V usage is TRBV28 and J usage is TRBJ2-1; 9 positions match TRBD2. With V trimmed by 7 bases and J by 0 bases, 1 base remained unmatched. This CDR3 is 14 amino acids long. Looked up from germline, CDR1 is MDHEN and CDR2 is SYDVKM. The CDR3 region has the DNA TGTGCCAGCAAGGGACTAGCCTCCTACAATGAGCAGTTCTTC. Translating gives CASKGLASYNEQFF.

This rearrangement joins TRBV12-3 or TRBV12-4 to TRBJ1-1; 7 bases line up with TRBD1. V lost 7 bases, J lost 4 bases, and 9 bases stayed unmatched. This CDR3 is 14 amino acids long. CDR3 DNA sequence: TGTGCCAGCACCATATCTGAGGGGGCCACTGAAGCTTTCTTT. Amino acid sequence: CASTISEGATEAFF.

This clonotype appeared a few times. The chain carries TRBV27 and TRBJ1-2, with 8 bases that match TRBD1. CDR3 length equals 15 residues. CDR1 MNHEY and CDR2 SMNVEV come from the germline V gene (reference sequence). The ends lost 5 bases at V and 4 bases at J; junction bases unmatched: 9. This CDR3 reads CASSDFVGTGYGYTF. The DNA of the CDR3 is TGTGCCAGCAGTGATTTTGTTGGGACAGGCTATGGCTACACCTTC.

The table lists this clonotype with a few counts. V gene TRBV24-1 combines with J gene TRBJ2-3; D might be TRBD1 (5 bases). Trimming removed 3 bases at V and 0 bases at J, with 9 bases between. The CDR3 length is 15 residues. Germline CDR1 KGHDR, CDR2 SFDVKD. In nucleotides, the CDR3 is TGTGCCACCAGTGATGGCAGGGCGAGCACAGATACGCAGTATTTT. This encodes CATSDGRASTDTQYF.

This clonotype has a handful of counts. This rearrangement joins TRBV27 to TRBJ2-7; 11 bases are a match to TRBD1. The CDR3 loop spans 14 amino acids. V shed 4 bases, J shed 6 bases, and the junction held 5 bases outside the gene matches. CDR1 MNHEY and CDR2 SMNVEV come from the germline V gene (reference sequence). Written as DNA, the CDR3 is TGTGCCAGCAGTTCTCCCGGGACAGGGGGCGAGCAGTACTTC. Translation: CASSSPGTGGEQYF.

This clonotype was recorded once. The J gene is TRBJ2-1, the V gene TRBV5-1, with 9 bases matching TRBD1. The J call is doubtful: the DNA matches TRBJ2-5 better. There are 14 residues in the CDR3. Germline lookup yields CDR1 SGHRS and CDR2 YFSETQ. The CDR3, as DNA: TGCGCCAGCAGCTTGGCCGGACAGGGGGAGACCCAGTACTTC. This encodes CASSLAGQGETQYF.

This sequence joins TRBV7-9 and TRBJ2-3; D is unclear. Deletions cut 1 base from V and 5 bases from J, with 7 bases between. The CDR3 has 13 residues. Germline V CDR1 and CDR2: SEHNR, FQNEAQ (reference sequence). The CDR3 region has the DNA TGTGCCAGCAGCTTAGATTGGGAAGATACGCAGTATTTT. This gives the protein CASSLDWEDTQYF. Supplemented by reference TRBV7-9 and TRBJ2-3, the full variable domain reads DTGVSQNPRHKITKRGQNVTFRCDPISEHNRLYWYRQTLGQGPEFLTYFQNEAQLEKSRLLSDRFSAERPKGSFSTLEIQRTEQGDSAMYLCASSLDWEDTQYFGPGTRLTVL.